The rows below give T cell receptor beta chains drawn from one sample of a study of T cells after yellow fever vaccination. TCRdb independently ran MiXCR on the 5' RACE reads; one entry per CDR3 protein. The sample lists a few hundred thousand distinct CDR3 sequences; 3.6% were seen once. This specimen consisted of PBMCs, obtained 15 days after the yellow fever booster vaccination. The receptors originated from a man younger than 35 who received the YFV17D yellow fever vaccine. CDR3s leave out the opening cysteine and the closing phenylalanine or tryptophan. Fields, in order: V gene, CDR3 protein.

>TRBV29-1
SVVSHEQF
>TRBV6-5
ASSARQGSTDTQY
>TRBV5-1
ASSLVSRGGTEQY
>TRBV10-3
AINRDPQGSEQF
>TRBV11-2
ASSSPAILTQETQY
>TRBV3-1
ASSQLLRYGYT
>TRBV6-1
ASTLLPRGPSEKLF
>TRBV19
ASSGQGGLNTGELF
>TRBV9
ASSKQATNEKLF
>TRBV5-1
ASSGRRGQETQY
>TRBV7-9
ASSLGLASDNRGEQY
>TRBV10-2
ASSEQGTSTDTQY
>TRBV27
ASSFFERGSYEQY
>TRBV10-3
AISPGTNFYEQY
>TRBV20-1
SARRADVATNEKLF
>TRBV5-1
ASSPGQGGTVYEQY
>TRBV3-1
ASKFRQAGASGYT
>TRBV7-8
ASSLDGQGATYEQY
>TRBV7-9
ASRLGQRTNEKLF
>TRBV20-1
SASGRRLANYGYT
>TRBV7-8
ASSQDRAVNTEAF
>TRBV20-1
SASSTGLSYEQY
>TRBV27
ASSLKQGENQPQH
>TRBV6-5
ASSALGRGGQETQY
>TRBV3-1
ASSHLTAGNTIY
>TRBV7-2
ASSLARPGGQETQY
>TRBV4-2
ASRSGRGRNEQY
>TRBV15
ATRPSTGKDTQY
>TRBV10-3
AISESAGVNTEAF
>TRBV6-2/TRBV6-3
ASSSQKRGPNYGYT
>TRBV5-4
ASSGASGWADNEQF
>TRBV5-1
ASSLTGTFNEQF
>TRBV7-2
ASSPLGGTTDTQY
>TRBV11-2
ASVSGRRNTEAF
>TRBV2
ASSGTGGTTNEKLF
>TRBV7-2
ASSLHLRTLDGYT
>TRBV18
ASSPARLDHQETQY
>TRBV5-4
ASSLGQGDTDTQY
>TRBV6-5
ASSYSTSTDEAF
>TRBV7-9
ASSLEYVQNTEAF
>TRBV13
ASSPAGSYEQY
>TRBV7-9
ASSERANPGSYEQY
>TRBV5-5
ASRSGYGRETQY
>TRBV7-6
ASSLDTGVTETQY
>TRBV12-3/TRBV12-4
ASRTATGKRETQY
>TRBV3-1
ASSSEAGLDSPLH
>TRBV7-3
ASSRGQGFTDTQY
>TRBV5-1
ASKDSYEQY
>TRBV7-2
ASSSGGGFHEKLF